The clone carrying this T cell receptor beta chain has just a few counts. Its antigen is as yet unknown. This sample is part of a study of T cell repertoires in cytomegalovirus infection. The CDR3 is made up of 13 amino acids. Germline CDR1 and CDR2: ENHRY and SYGVKD. V was trimmed by 6 bases and J by 7 bases, leaving 12 bases between them. General study points: Based on cumulative public TCR beta family frequency, carriers of CMV plus the relevant HLA were identified. HLA-C-restricted TCR beta clonotypes specific for CMV led the ex vivo response.

TCRdb ran MiXCR on the reads and lists one entry per CDR3 protein. The sample records about 830,000 distinct CDR3 sequences, approximately 29% being singletons. The clonotype was recovered from a human donor in good health (CMV status not recorded). Some clones in this sample may be carry-over from other donors' samples. Here the sequenced sample was cultured CD8+ T cells from PBMCs, taken from culture after CMV antigen stimulation. This rearrangement joins TRBV10-3 to TRBJ2-2; D remains ambiguous. The CDR3 region is CAIRTGSFGELFF. CDR3 in DNA: TGTGCCATCAGGACCGGTAGCTTCGGGGAGCTGTTTTTT.